The clone carrying this T cell receptor beta chain has a single count. Its antigen is undetermined. Profiling relied on immunoSEQ multiplex PCR, and the TCRdb table lists in-frame clones only, not all of them. The sample yields 100,000 to 140,000 clones, roughly 90% seen once. The data are from a study of T cell responses to AZD1222 COVID-19 vaccine. Study conclusions and caveats: Mapped onto spike, vaccine-associated CD4 TCRs spanned it and were dominant at 160-218 and 743-854. Reports say nearly half of spike-specific TCRs go after unmutated variant regions. The breadth and depth of Spike-specific TCRs increased once two AZD1222 doses had been given.

This CDR3 spans 11 amino acids. Germline assignment: CDR1 MDHEN and CDR2 SYDVKM. V gave up 6 bases and J gave up 6 bases, with 5 bases separating them. The material was peripheral blood, obtained on day 0 of AZD1222 vaccination. This sequence was found in an adult in good health. The chain carries TRBV28 and TRBJ2-2; no clear D. CDR3 DNA: TGTGCCAGCAGAGGGTCCGGGGAGCTGTTTTTT. Amino acid sequence: CASRGSGELFF.